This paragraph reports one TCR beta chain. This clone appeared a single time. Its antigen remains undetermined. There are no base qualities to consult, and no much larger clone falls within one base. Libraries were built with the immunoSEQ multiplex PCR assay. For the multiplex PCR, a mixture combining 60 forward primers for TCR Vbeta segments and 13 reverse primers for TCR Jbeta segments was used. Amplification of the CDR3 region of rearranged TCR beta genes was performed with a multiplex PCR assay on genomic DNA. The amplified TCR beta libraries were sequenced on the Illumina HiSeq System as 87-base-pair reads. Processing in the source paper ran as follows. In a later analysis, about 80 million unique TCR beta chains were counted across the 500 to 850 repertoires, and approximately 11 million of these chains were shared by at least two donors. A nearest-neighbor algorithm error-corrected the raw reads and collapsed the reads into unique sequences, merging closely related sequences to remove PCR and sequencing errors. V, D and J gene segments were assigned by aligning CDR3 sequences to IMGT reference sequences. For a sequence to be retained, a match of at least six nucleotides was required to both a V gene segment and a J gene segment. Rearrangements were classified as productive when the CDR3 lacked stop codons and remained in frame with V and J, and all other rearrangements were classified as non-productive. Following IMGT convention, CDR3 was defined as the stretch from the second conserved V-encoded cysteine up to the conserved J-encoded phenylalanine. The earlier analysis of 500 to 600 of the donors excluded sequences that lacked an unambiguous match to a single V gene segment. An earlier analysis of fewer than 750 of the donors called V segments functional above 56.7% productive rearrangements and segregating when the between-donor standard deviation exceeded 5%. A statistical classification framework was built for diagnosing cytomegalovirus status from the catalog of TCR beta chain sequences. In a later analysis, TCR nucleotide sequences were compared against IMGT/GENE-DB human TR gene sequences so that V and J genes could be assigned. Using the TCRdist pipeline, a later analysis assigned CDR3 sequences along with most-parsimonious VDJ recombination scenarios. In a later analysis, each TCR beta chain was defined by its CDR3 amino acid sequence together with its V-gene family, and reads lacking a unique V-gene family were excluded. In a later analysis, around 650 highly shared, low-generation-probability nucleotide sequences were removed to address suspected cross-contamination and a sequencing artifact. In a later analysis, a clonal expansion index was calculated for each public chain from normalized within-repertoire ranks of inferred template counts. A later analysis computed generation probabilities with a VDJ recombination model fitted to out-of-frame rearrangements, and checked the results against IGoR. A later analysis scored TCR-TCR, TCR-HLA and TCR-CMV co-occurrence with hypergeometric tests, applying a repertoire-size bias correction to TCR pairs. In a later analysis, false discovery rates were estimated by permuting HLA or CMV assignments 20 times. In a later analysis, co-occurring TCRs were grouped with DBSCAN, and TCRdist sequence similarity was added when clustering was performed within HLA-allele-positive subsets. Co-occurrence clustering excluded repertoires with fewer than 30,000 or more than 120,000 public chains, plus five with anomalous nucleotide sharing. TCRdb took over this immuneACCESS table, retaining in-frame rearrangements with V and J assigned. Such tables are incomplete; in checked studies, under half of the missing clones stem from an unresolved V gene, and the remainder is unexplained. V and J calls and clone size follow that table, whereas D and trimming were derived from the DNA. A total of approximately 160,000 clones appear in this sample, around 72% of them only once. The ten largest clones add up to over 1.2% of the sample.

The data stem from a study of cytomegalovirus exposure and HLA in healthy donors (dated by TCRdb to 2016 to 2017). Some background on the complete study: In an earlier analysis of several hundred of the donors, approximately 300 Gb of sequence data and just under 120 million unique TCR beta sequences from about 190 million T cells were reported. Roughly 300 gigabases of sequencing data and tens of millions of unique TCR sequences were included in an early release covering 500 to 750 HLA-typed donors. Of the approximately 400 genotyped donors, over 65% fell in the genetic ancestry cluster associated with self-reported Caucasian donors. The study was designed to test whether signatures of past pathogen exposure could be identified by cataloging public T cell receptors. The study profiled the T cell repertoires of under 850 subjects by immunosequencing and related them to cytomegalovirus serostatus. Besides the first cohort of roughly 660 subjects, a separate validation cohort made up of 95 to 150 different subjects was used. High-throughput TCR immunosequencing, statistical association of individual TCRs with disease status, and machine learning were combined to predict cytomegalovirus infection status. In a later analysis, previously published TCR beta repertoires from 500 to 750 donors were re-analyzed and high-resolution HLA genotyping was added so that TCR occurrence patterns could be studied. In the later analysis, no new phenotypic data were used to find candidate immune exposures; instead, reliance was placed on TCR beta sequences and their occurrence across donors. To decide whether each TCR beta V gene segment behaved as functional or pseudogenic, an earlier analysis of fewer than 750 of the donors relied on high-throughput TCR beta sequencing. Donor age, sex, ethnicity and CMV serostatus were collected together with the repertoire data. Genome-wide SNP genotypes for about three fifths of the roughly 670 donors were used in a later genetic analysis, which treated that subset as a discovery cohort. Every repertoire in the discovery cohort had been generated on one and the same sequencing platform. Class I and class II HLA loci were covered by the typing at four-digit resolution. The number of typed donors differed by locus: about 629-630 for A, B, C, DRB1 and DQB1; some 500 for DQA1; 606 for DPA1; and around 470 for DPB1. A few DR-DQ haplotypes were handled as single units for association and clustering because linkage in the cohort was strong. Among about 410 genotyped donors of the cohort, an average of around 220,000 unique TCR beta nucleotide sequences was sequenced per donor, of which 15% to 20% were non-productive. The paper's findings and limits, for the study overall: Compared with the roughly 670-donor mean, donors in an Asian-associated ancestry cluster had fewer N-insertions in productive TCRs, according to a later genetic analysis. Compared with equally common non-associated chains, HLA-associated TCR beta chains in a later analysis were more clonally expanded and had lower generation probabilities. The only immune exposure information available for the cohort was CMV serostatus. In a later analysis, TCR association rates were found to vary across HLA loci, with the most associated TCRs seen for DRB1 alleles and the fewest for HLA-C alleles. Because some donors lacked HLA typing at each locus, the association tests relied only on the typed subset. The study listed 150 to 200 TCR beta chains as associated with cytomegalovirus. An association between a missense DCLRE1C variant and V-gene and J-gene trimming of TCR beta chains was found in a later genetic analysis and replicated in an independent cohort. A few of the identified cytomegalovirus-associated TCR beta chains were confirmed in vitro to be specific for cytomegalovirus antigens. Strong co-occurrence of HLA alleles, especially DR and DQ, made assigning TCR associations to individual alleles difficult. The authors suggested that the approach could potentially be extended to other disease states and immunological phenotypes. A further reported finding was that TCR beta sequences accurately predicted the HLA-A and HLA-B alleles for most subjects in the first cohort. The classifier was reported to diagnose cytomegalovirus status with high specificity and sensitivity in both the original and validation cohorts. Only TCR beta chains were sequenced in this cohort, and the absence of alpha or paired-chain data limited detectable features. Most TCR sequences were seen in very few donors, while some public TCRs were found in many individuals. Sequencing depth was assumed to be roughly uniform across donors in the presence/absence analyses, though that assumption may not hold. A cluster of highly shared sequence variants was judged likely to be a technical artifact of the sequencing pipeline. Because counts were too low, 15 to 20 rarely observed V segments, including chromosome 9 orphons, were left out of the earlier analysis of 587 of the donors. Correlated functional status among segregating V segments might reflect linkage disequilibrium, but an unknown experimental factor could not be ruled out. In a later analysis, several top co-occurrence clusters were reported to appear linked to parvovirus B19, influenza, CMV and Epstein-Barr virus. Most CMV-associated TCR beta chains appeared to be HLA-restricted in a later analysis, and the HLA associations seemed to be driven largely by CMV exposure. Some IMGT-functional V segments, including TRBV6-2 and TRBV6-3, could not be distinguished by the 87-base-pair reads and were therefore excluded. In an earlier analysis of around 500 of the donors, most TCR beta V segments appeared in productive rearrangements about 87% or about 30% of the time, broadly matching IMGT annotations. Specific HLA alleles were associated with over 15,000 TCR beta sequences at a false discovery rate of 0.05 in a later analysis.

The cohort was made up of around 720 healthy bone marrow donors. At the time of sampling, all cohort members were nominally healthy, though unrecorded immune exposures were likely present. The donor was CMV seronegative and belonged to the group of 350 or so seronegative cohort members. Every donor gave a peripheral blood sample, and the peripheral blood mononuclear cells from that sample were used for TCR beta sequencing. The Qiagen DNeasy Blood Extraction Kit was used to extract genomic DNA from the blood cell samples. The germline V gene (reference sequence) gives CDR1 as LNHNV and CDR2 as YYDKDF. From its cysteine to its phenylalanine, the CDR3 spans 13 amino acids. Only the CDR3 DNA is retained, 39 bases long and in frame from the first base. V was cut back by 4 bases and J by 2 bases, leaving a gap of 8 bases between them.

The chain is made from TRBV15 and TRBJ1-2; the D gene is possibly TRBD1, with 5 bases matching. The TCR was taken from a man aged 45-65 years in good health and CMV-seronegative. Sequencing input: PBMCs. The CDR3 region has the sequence CATSTGENYGYTF. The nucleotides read TGTGCCACCAGCACGGGGGAGAACTATGGCTACACCTTC.